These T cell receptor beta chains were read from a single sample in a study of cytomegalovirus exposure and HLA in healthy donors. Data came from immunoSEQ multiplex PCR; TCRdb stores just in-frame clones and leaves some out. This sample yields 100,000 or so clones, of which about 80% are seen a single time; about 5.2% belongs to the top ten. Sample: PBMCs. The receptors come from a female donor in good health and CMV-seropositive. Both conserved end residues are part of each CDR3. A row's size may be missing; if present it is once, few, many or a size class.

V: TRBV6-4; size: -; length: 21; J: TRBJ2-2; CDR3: CASRDRYLTSGRARNTGELFF
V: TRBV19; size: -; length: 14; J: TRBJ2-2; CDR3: CASSRGQSTGELFF
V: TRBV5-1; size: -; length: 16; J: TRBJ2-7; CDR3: CASSLDAGTGSYEQYF
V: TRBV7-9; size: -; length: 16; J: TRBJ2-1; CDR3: CASRSTGTGPYNEQFF
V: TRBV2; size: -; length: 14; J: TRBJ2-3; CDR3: CASQRASSTDTQYF
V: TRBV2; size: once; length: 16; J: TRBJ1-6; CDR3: CASSVRGRYNNSPLHF
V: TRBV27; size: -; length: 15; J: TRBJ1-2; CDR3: CASSLAPGSSYGYTF
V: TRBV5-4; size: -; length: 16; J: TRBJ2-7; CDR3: CASRPGREDLTYEQYF
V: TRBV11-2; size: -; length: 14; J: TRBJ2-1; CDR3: CASSLVWRLNEQFF
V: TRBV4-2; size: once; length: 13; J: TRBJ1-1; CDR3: CASSQGQNTEAFF
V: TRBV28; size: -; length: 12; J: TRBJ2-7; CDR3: CASSLGLYEQYF
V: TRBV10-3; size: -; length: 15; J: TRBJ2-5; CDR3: CAISDPLATRETQYF
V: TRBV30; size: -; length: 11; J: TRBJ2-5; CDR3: CALKTGKTQYF
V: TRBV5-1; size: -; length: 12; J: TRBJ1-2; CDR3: CASSFTGDGYTF
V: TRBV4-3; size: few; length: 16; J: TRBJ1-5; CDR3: CASSQDLRGYGQPQHF
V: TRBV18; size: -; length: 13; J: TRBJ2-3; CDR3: CASSPQSGDTQYF
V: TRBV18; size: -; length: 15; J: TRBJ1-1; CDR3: CASSPMTGADTEAFF
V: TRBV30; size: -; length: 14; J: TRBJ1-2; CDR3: CAWTGLQGRNGYTF
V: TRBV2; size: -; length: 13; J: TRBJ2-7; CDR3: CASRLALTYEQYF
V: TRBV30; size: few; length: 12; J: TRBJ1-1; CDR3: CAWSRGLAEAFF
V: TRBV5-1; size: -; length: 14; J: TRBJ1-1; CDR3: CASSFAPGNPEAFF
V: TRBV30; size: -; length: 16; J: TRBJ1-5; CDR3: CAWEGHLPSSNQPQHF
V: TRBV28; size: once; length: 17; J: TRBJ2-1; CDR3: CASSWGAGAGPYNEQFF
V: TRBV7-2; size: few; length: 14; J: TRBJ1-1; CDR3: CASRGQGASTEAFF
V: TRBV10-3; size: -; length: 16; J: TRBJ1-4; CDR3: CAISTAHPAANEKLFF
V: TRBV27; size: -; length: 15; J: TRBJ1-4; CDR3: CASKALGTADEKLFF
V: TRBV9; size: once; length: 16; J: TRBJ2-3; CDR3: CASSDFGLAGSDTQYF
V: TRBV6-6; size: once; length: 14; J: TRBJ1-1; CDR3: CASSPGSMNTEAFF
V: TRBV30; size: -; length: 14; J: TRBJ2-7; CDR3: CAWNAGQGGYEQYF
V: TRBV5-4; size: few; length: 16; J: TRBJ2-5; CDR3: CASSLQRGGEYGTQYF
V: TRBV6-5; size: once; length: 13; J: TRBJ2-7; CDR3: CASSLGLNGEQYF
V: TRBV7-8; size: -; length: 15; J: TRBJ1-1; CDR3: CASSTRGSRVAEAFF
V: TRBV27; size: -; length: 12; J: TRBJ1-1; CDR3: CASSSQGFEAFF
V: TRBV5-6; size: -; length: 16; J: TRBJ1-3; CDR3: CASSSFDRASGNTIYF
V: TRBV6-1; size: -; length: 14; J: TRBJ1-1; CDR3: CASNPGGRNTEAFF
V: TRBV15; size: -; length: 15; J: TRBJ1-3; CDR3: CATSRDGTTRNTIYF
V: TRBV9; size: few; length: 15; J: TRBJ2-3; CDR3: CASSVVDFGTDTQYF
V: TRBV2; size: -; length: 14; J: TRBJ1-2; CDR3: CASRGTGHIGGYTF
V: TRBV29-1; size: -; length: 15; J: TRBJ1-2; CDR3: CSVEGYPGGENGYTF
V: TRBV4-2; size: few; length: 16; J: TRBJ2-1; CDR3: CASSQDVRGGRNEQFF
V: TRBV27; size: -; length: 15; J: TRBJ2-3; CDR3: CASSWDRGRTDTQYF
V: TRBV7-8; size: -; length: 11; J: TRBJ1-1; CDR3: CASSLWQGAFF
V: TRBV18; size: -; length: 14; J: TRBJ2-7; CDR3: CASSPRTDSYEQYF
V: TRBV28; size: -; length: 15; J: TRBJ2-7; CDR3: CASSWIAGGPHEQYF
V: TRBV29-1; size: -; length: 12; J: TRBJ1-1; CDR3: CSVGDLNTEAFF
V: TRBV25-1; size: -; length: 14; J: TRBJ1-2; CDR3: CASSPVGGFRDYTF
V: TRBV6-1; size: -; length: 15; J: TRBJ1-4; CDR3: CASIRSGGEREKLFF
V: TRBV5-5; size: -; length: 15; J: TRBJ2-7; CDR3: CASSSPGQGVYEQYF
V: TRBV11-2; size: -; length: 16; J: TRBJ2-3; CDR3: CASSLESWYNTDTQYF
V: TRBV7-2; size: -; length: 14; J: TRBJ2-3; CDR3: CASSSRAGGDTQYF
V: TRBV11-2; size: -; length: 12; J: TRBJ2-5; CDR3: CASSLVSETQYF
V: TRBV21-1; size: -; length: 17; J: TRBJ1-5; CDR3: CASSKAQGQGSNQPQHF
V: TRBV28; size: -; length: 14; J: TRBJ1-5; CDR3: CASSFTRVVQPQHF
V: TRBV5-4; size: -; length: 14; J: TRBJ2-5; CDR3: CASSVRDRQETQYF
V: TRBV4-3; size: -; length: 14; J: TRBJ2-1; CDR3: CASSQELAGVEQFF